This entry lists 7 T cell receptor beta chains sequenced from one sample in a study of CD8+ T cells in alopecia areata (dated by TCRdb to about 2018). The time point label for this specimen denotes: 24 weeks on oral tofacitinib. The sample's treatment or condition label, decoded: oral pan-JAK inhibitor, 5-10 mg twice daily. The method behind the library was the immunoSEQ multiplex PCR assay. For TCR sequencing, RNA was extracted from every sample and reverse transcribed into cDNA to serve as template. As stored in TCRdb, this immuneACCESS dataset retains in-frame rearrangements with V and J assigned. A fraction of the clones does not appear; measured against another copy, unresolved V genes explain less than half of the discrepancy, and the remainder lacks a known reason. The sample includes about 88,000 clones, with roughly two fifths observed a single time. 15% to 20% of the sample is taken by the ten largest.

The starting material was CD8+ T cells sorted from blood, obtained at week 24, from a patient treated with tofacitinib. These receptors all stem from a human donor with alopecia areata.

This chain connects TRBV6-1 to TRBJ2-1; TRBD1 is a possible D gene (5 bases). Trimming left V 5 bases short and J 10 bases short, with 6 bases between. The CDR3 totals 10 residues. Germline V gene sequence: CDR1 MNHNS, CDR2 SASEGT. CDR3 protein: CASSQGEQFF. The DNA of the CDR3 is TGTGCCAGCAGTCAGGGCGAGCAGTTCTTC.

The J gene is TRBJ2-7, the V gene TRBV4-1, with D perhaps assigned TRBD1 or TRBD2 (5 bases each). From germline, CDR1 is MGHRA and CDR2 YSYEKL. CDR3 size: 15 residues. V lost 3 bases to trimming and J lost 3 bases, with 15 bases between them. The CDR3 region is CASSQTWDGNYEQYF. CDR3 coding DNA: TGCGCCAGCAGCCAGACTTGGGACGGAAACTACGAGCAGTACTTC.

This clone was counted between two and nine times. The CDR3 protein is CSAPTGGGWKTQYF. As DNA, the CDR3 is TGCAGCGCACCGACAGGGGGCGGTTGGAAGACCCAGTACTTC. The chain couples TRBV29-1 to TRBJ2-5; TRBD1 aligns across 10 bases. This CDR3 spans 14 amino acids. Germline CDR1 reads SQVTM; CDR2 reads ANQGSEA. J was trimmed by 6 bases and V by 7 bases; bases with no gene match: 11. The full variable domain, completed using reference TRBV29-1 and TRBJ2-5, is SAVISQKPSRDICQRGTSLTIQCQVDSQVTMMFWYRQQPGQSLTLIATANQGSEATYESGFVIDKFPISRPNLTFSTLTVSNMSPEDSSIYLCSAPTGGGWKTQYFGPGTRLLVL.

This clone was observed a handful of times. The chain uses TRBV7-2 and TRBJ1-2; D may be TRBD1 (6 bases). The CDR3 loop spans 14 amino acids. The ends were cut back, 1 base at V and 3 bases at J, with 9 bases in the middle. CDR1 is SGHTA and CDR2 is FQGNSA in the germline V gene. The DNA for the CDR3 is TGTGCCAGCAGCTTAGGGCAGGGGCACTATGGCTACACCTTC. Translation gives CASSLGQGHYGYTF.

This clone was seen once. CDR3 coding DNA: TGTGCCAGTAGTATTGGGGCTAGATCCTACGAGCAGTACTTC. This gives the protein CASSIGARSYEQYF. The chain carries TRBV19 and TRBJ2-7; D is possibly TRBD1 (5 bases). Trimming stripped 3 bases from V and 1 base from J, with 10 bases between. Germline assignment: CDR1 LNHDA and CDR2 SQIVND (reference sequence). This CDR3 has 14 amino acids.

CDR3 DNA: TGTGCCAGCAGCTCCAGCGGGAACTCCTACAATGAGCAGTTCTTC. It codes for CASSSSGNSYNEQFF. The chain joins TRBV11-2 to TRBJ2-1, with TRBD2 matching 7 bases. Germline CDR1 is SGHAT and CDR2 is FQNNGV. There are 15 residues in the CDR3. J was trimmed by 0 bases and V by 4 bases; bases with no gene match: 3.

As DNA, the CDR3 is TGTGCCAGCAGTCCACTAGCGGACCAAGAGACCCAGTACTTC. Amino acid sequence: CASSPLADQETQYF. The chain employs TRBV28 and TRBJ2-5; 8 bases agree with TRBD2. This CDR3 spans 14 amino acids. Germline values: CDR1 MDHEN, CDR2 SYDVKM. V was pared by 5 bases and J by 0 bases, with 2 bases of the junction left unmatched.